One sample yielded the 12 T cell receptor beta chains listed below, sequenced in a study of OX40 agonist ivuxolimab in advanced cancers. TCRdb's table, derived via immunoSEQ multiplex PCR, lists solely in-frame clones and lacks some. This table has roughly 48,000 clones, around 80% appearing once. Here the sequenced sample was CD4+ or CD8+ T cells sorted from blood, taken in a trial of the OX40 agonist ivuxolimab. Source of these receptors: an adult with an advanced solid tumor such as melanoma, head and neck, liver or kidney cancer.

V and J are TRBV4-3 and TRBJ2-7; a possible D gene is TRBD2 (5 bases). CDR1 and CDR2 (germline): LGHNA, YSLEER. The V end was cut by 1 base, the J end by 7 bases, with 14 bases between. The CDR3 is 14 residues long. Here the CDR3 reads CASSQGSEGREQYF. CDR3 DNA: TGCGCCAGCAGCCAAGGTAGCGAGGGTCGGGAGCAGTACTTC.

By sample share, this clone is medium-sized (0.01 to 0.1%). This rearrangement joins TRBV2 to TRBJ1-1; D call uncertain. Trimming shortened V by 4 bases and J by 8 bases, and 11 bases separated the two germline ends. The CDR3 totals 12 residues. The germline CDR1 and CDR2 sequences are SNHLY and FYNNEI. CDR3 residues: CASSGGPNEAFF. DNA for the CDR3: TGTGCCAGCAGTGGAGGACCGAACGAAGCTTTCTTT.

The rearrangement joins TRBV10-1 to TRBJ2-5; D remains ambiguous. The CDR3 spans 14 residues. V lost 0 bases to trimming and J lost 1 base, with 6 bases between them. Germline CDR1 and CDR2: WNHNN and SYGVQD (reference sequence). For the CDR3, the DNA is TGCGCCAGCAGTGAGTCGGCGTCCCAAGAGACCCAGTACTTC. Translating it yields CASSESASQETQYF.

The V gene is TRBV5-6, the J gene TRBJ2-5; a possible D gene is TRBD1 (6 bases). V was pared by 2 bases and J by 4 bases, with 12 bases between. Germline V gene data show CDR1 as SGHDT and CDR2 as YYEEEE. CDR3 length: 14 residues. The CDR3 DNA is TGTGCCAGCAGCTTCTGGACAGCCACAGAGACCCAGTACTTC. Amino acids: CASSFWTATETQYF. Together with reference TRBV5-6 and TRBJ2-5, the CDR3 gives the full variable domain: DAGVTQSPTHLIKTRGQQVTLRCSPKSGHDTVSWYQQALGQGPQFIFQYYEEEERQRGNFPDRFSGHQFPNYSSELNVNALLLGDSALYLCASSFWTATETQYFGPGTRLLVL.

This chain joins TRBV29-1 and TRBJ2-2, with TRBD1 identical over 9 bases. Germline V CDR1 and CDR2: SQVTM, ANQGSEA. The CDR3 totals 14 residues. J gave up 7 bases and V 5 bases, and 8 bases lay outside the gene matches. CDR3 nucleotides: TGCAGCGTTATACGGACAGGGGCCGGCGGGGAGCTGTTTTTT. It specifies CSVIRTGAGGELFF.

The chain recombines TRBV27 with TRBJ2-7; 9 bases are a match to TRBD2. Germline V gives CDR1 MNHEY, CDR2 SMNVEV (reference sequence). J was trimmed by 6 bases and V by 5 bases; bases with no gene match: 11. There are 15 residues in the CDR3. CDR3 loop: CASSVMAGGRGEQYF. The CDR3 DNA is TGTGCCAGCAGTGTCATGGCGGGAGGGCGGGGCGAGCAGTACTTC.

A few counts support this clone. The J gene is TRBJ2-3, the V gene TRBV5-6; D is perhaps TRBD1 (6 bases). Trimming removed 0 bases at V and 5 bases at J, with 13 bases between. This CDR3 is 15 amino acids long. Germline CDR1 reads SGHDT; CDR2 reads YYEEEE. Written as DNA, the CDR3 is TGTGCCAGCAGCTTGGGAGGGCAGGGGAGAGATACGCAGTATTTT. This translates into CASSLGGQGRDTQYF.

The chain links TRBV11-2 to TRBJ1-1; D may be TRBD1 (5 bases). This CDR3 has 14 residues. Trimming pared 2 bases from V and 7 bases from J, leaving 14 bases between. Germline values: CDR1 SGHAT, CDR2 FQNNGV. In DNA form, the CDR3 reads TGTGCCAGCAGCTTACTGGGACCGGGAGGTGAAGCTTTCTTT. This codes for CASSLLGPGGEAFF.

The chain joins TRBV5-6 to TRBJ2-7; unclear D gene. The CDR3 consists of 14 residues. CDR1 is SGHDT, CDR2 YYEEEE, per germline. Between the trimmed V and J ends, which lost 1 base and 2 bases, there was a span of 10 bases. DNA for the CDR3: TGTGCCAGCAGCTTGCCCGTCGGAACCTACGAGCAGTACTTC. This translates into CASSLPVGTYEQYF.

The chain has TRBV5-1 and TRBJ2-5, with 13 nucleotides matching TRBD2. The CDR3 is 17 amino acids. Germline-derived CDR1 and CDR2 are SGHRS and YFSETQ. V trimming: 4 bases; J trimming: 4 bases; junction bases outside the gene matches: 10. The CDR3 loop is CASSLGTSGALGETQYF. CDR3 DNA: TGCGCCAGCAGCCTCGGGACTAGCGGGGCCCTAGGAGAGACCCAGTACTTC.

This chain connects TRBV6-1 to TRBJ1-2, with 10 nucleotides matching TRBD1. Trimming took 2 bases from V and 5 from J; bases not matched to a gene: 14. Germline assignment: CDR1 MNHNS and CDR2 SASEGT. The CDR3 has 18 amino acids. This chain's CDR3 is CASSESAWRRTGGYGYTF. CDR3 coding DNA: TGTGCCAGCAGTGAATCCGCGTGGCGAAGGACAGGGGGGTATGGCTACACCTTC.

This clone was detected only a few times. This chain links TRBV6-6 with TRBJ2-1, with D maybe TRBD2 (6 bases). This CDR3 has 14 amino acids. Trimming took 6 bases from V and 6 from J, leaving 15 bases between them. CDR1 is MNHNY, CDR2 SVGAGI, per germline (reference sequence). The CDR3 DNA sequence: TGTGCCAGCAGCCCGGCCGCGGGGCGCAATGAGCAGTTCTTC. Amino acids: CASSPAAGRNEQFF.